Below are 25 T cell receptor beta chains sequenced from a single sample in a study of T cells in Graves' hyperthyroidism and ophthalmopathy. Researchers took RNA transcripts and amplified the TCR beta CDR3 regions from them. When the TCR CDR3 underwent first-round RT-PCR, the HTBI primer set was used. TCRdb re-called the multiplex PCR reads through MiXCR, storing one row per CDR3 protein. In the table there are some 490,000 distinct CDR3 sequences, about 16% of which are singletons. The specimen was blood. The receptor source for this set is a woman aged 25 to 39 with Graves' ophthalmopathy.

This clonotype was seen only a few times. The chain has TRBV28 and TRBJ1-2; D uncertain. The CDR3 spans 15 residues. With 5 bases removed from V and 4 bases from J, the gap between germline ends came to 17 bases. Germline V gene data show CDR1 as MDHEN and CDR2 as SYDVKM. Written as DNA, the CDR3 is TGTGCCAGCAGTCCGGAAGACAAAGTTTTCTATGGCTACACCTTC. Translating it yields CASSPEDKVFYGYTF.

DNA of the CDR3: TGTGCCAGCAGTCCATTAGCGGGAGGCCGCTACAATGAGCAGTTCTTC. This translates into CASSPLAGGRYNEQFF. The V call is TRBV3-1, the J call TRBJ2-1; 10 nucleotides match TRBD2. V trimming: 6 bases; J trimming: 3 bases; junction bases outside the gene matches: 8. Germline assignment: CDR1 LGHDT and CDR2 YNNKEL (reference sequence). This CDR3 comprises 16 residues.

Concerning this clonotype: A single base separates this from a much larger clone, so it may be a read error. The V call is TRBV7-2, the J call TRBJ2-1, with D perhaps TRBD1 (6 bases). Germline lookup yields CDR1 SGHTA and CDR2 FQGNSA. The CDR3 loop spans 14 amino acids. Between the trimmed V and J ends, which lost 1 base and 12 bases, there was a span of 16 bases. The CDR3 nucleotides read TGTGCCAGCAGCTTAGAAGGACAGTTGTTTGTGCAGTTCTTC. Amino acids: CASSLEGQLFVQFF.

Many counts were recorded for this clonotype. J is TRBJ1-2 and V is TRBV7-2, with TRBD1 matching over 7 bases. J lost 4 bases, V lost 0 bases, and 5 bases had no gene match. Looked up from germline, CDR1 is SGHTA and CDR2 is FQGNSA. The CDR3 is made up of 15 amino acids. CDR3 in amino acids: CASSLADRDGYGYTF. CDR3 sequence (DNA): TGTGCCAGCAGCTTAGCCGACAGGGATGGCTATGGCTACACCTTC.

At least ten counts were recorded for this clonotype. The CDR3 protein is CSVDLLASYNEQFF. The CDR3 DNA sequence: TGCAGCGTTGATTTACTAGCCTCCTACAATGAGCAGTTCTTC. The chain combines TRBV29-1 with TRBJ2-1; a possible D gene is TRBD2 (6 bases). Trimming took off 3 bases at V and 0 bases at J, with 9 bases between the two ends. The V gene's germline CDR1 is SQVTM and CDR2 ANQGSEA. The CDR3 has 14 amino acids.

A few counts support this clonotype. This chain joins TRBV29-1 and TRBJ2-7; possible D gene TRBD2, 5 bases. V was trimmed by 7 bases and J by 5 bases, leaving 18 bases between them. The CDR3 length is 13 residues. CDR1 SQVTM and CDR2 ANQGSEA come from the germline V gene. The CDR3 sequence is CSARRPGMDEQYF. The CDR3 region has the DNA TGCAGCGCCCGTCGGCCGGGAATGGACGAGCAGTACTTC.

This clonotype was seen a handful of times. V gene TRBV5-1 combines with J gene TRBJ2-2, with TRBD2 matching over 8 bases. The germline V gene encodes CDR1 SGHRS and CDR2 YFSETQ. CDR3 length equals 16 residues. With 4 bases clipped from V and 3 bases from J, the junction kept 8 bases outside the gene matches. This CDR3 reads CASSTTLAGYTGELFF. The DNA of the CDR3 is TGCGCCAGCAGCACCACGCTAGCGGGTTACACCGGGGAGCTGTTTTTT.

This clonotype was found a few times. V is TRBV20-1 and J is TRBJ2-1; unclear D gene. The length of the CDR3 is 13 residues. V was pared by 4 bases and J by 5 bases, with 12 bases between. Per the germline V gene, CDR1 is DFQATT and CDR2 is SNEGSKA (reference sequence). This chain's CDR3 is CSATPAADNEQFF. CDR3 DNA sequence: TGCAGTGCTACCCCGGCGGCGGACAATGAGCAGTTCTTC.

In this sample, this clonotype turned up many times. CDR3 DNA sequence: TGTGCCAGCAGCCAGACAGCAAGGAACTATGGCTACACCTTC. This gives the protein CASSQTARNYGYTF. This chain connects TRBV7-2 to TRBJ1-2; possibly TRBD1 for D (5 bases). V lost 5 bases, J lost 2 bases, and 12 bases lay in between. Per germline, CDR1 SGHTA and CDR2 FQGNSA. This CDR3 has 14 amino acids.

This clonotype has just a few counts. CDR3 amino acids: CASSRNSGMSSGNTIYF. CDR3 DNA: TGTGCCAGCAGCCGCAATTCCGGGATGTCCTCTGGAAACACCATATATTTT. V gene TRBV14 combines with J gene TRBJ1-3; D gene uncertain. Looked up from germline, CDR1 is SGHDN and CDR2 is FVKESK. The V end lost 4 bases, the J end lost 0 bases, and 16 bases lay between the germline ends. The CDR3 length is 17 residues.

As for this clonotype: Given a much more abundant clone one base away, this may be a read error. The CDR3 bases are TGCAGTGCTACGGGAAGTTATAACTACGAGCAGTACTTC. This encodes CSATGSYNYEQYF. The chain recombines TRBV20-1 with TRBJ2-7; D is perhaps TRBD2 (5 bases). The V and J ends lost 4 bases and 3 bases respectively, with 13 bases between them. Germline CDR1 reads DFQATT; CDR2 reads SNEGSKA (reference sequence). The CDR3 covers 13 residues.

The chain has TRBV28 and TRBJ2-5; no clear D gene. V was clipped by 3 bases and J by 6 bases, with 14 bases between them. CDR1 and CDR2 from the germline V gene are MDHEN and SYDVKM. The CDR3 spans 14 residues. CDR3: CASSFGPGRKTQYF. The CDR3 DNA sequence: TGTGCCAGCAGTTTTGGACCCGGTCGGAAGACCCAGTACTTC.

At least ten counts were recorded for this clonotype. This chain links TRBV11-3 with TRBJ2-5; possible D gene TRBD2, 6 bases. The CDR3 has 13 amino acids. CDR1 and CDR2 from the germline V gene are SGHNT and YENEEA. Deletions cut 3 bases from V and 4 bases from J, with 9 bases between. The CDR3 is CASSFVGGETQYF. In nucleotides, the CDR3 is TGTGCCAGCAGCTTTGTGGGGGGAGAGACCCAGTACTTC.

This clonotype was seen only a few times. This chain joins TRBV24-1 and TRBJ2-5; 8 nucleotides align to TRBD1. From germline, CDR1 is KGHDR and CDR2 SFDVKD. The CDR3 contains 14 residues. The trim removed 7 bases at V and 0 bases at J, leaving 3 bases unmatched. The CDR3 loop is CATSPQGDQETQYF. CDR3 coding DNA: TGTGCCACCAGCCCACAGGGGGACCAAGAGACCCAGTACTTC.

This clonotype was counted many times. The chain links TRBV5-1 to TRBJ2-4, with D possibly being TRBD2 (5 bases). V was trimmed by 0 bases and J by 11 bases, leaving 15 bases between them. CDR1 and CDR2 (germline): SGHRS, YFSETQ. The CDR3 consists of 14 residues. CDR3 amino acids: CASSLEGTTGVQYF. The CDR3 DNA sequence: TGCGCCAGCAGCTTGGAAGGCACAACCGGGGTTCAGTACTTC. The full variable domain, in which reference TRBV5-1 and TRBJ2-4 provide the parts outside the CDR3, is KAGVTQTPRYLIKTRGQQVTLSCSPISGHRSVSWYQQTPGQGLQFLFEYFSETQRNKGNFPGRFSGRQFSNSRSEMNVSTLELGDSALYLCASSLEGTTGVQYFGAGTRLSVL.

In this sample, this clonotype turned up a few times. CDR3 nucleotide sequence: TGCAGCGTTGTGGGACATCAGGACAATGAGCAGTTCTTC. Protein: CSVVGHQDNEQFF. The chain is built from TRBV29-1 and TRBJ2-1; a weak D match, TRBD1 (6 bases). V was clipped by 4 bases and J by 5 bases, with 12 bases between them. The CDR3 extends over 13 amino acids. Germline CDR1 is SQVTM and CDR2 is ANQGSEA.

This clonotype was picked up many times. The rearrangement uses TRBV20-1 and TRBJ2-1, with 7 bases fitting TRBD2. After removal of 7 bases from V and 0 bases from J, the junction contained 12 bases not matched to a gene. CDR1 is DFQATT and CDR2 is SNEGSKA in the germline V gene (reference sequence). CDR3 length equals 16 residues. Here the CDR3 reads CSGAGSGTSSYNEQFF. CDR3 DNA sequence: TGCAGTGGGGCCGGGAGCGGGACGAGCTCCTACAATGAGCAGTTCTTC.

This rearrangement joins TRBV12-3 or TRBV12-4 to TRBJ2-1, with a tentative D call TRBD2 (6 bases). V was trimmed by 5 bases and J by 0 bases, leaving 14 bases between them. The CDR3 runs 16 residues. The CDR3 DNA reads as TGTGCCAGCAGTCCCCCGGGGGACCTCTCCTACAATGAGCAGTTCTTC. Protein sequence: CASSPPGDLSYNEQFF.

This clonotype was recorded at least ten times. V gene TRBV20-1 combines with J gene TRBJ1-1; D may be TRBD1 (5 bases). V was pared by 3 bases and J by 6 bases, with 20 bases between. This CDR3 is built from 15 residues. From germline, CDR1 is DFQATT and CDR2 SNEGSKA (reference sequence). CDR3 in DNA: TGCAGTGCTAGGGCAGGGTTAGGTCCTAACTCTGAAGCTTTCTTT. Its protein product is CSARAGLGPNSEAFF.

The table lists this clonotype with many counts. V usage is TRBV20-1 and J usage is TRBJ2-1, with TRBD2 as a possible D gene (6 bases). Germline CDR1 reads DFQATT; CDR2 reads SNEGSKA (reference sequence). Trimming pared 6 bases from V and 5 bases from J, leaving 20 bases between. This CDR3 is built from 15 residues. The chain's CDR3 is CSATSGGQSDNEQFF. CDR3 coding DNA: TGCAGTGCCACGAGCGGAGGGCAAAGCGACAATGAGCAGTTCTTC.

This clonotype was detected many times. The chain combines TRBV7-2 with TRBJ2-6; D not certain. Germline CDR1 is SGHTA and CDR2 is FQGNSA. CDR3 size: 17 residues. V dropped 2 bases and J dropped 0 bases, with 11 bases sitting between them. The CDR3 DNA reads as TGTGCCAGCAGCTTAATGCCATCCGGCTCTGGGGCCAACGTCCTGACTTTC. Translation: CASSLMPSGSGANVLTF.

In nucleotides, the CDR3 is TGTGCCAGCAGTCAAACTAGCGGACGAGCCAAAAACATTCAGTACTTC. Its translation: CASSQTSGRAKNIQYF. The rearrangement joins TRBV28 to TRBJ2-4, with TRBD2 matching 8 bases. V was clipped by 5 bases and J by 0 bases; unmatched bases: 6. Germline V CDR1 and CDR2: MDHEN, SYDVKM. The CDR3 is 16 amino acids.

At least ten counts were recorded for this clonotype. The chain links TRBV18 to TRBJ2-2; D gene unclear. This CDR3 has 14 amino acids. Germline V gene sequence: CDR1 KGHSH, CDR2 LQKENI. Trimming took 3 bases from V and 3 from J, leaving 8 bases between them. The CDR3 nucleotides are TGTGCCAGCTCACCTTTGGCGGACACCGGGGAGCTGTTTTTT. Protein sequence: CASSPLADTGELFF.

This clonotype was counted at least ten times. This chain joins TRBV7-9 and TRBJ2-2; 10 bases are shared with TRBD1. The germline V gene encodes CDR1 SEHNR and CDR2 FQNEAQ (reference sequence). V lost 5 bases and J lost 4; bases outside the gene matches: 7. There are 16 residues in the CDR3. In DNA, the CDR3 is TGTGCCAGCAGCCCCAAGACAGGGGGCCTCACCGGGGAGCTGTTTTTT. The encoded protein is CASSPKTGGLTGELFF.

The genes are TRBV19 and TRBJ2-3; D is perhaps TRBD1 (5 bases). Germline values: CDR1 LNHDA, CDR2 SQIVND (reference sequence). The CDR3 length is 13 residues. Between the trimmed V and J ends, which lost 6 bases and 4 bases, there was a span of 11 bases. The CDR3: CASSHQGSDTQYF. The DNA of the CDR3 is TGTGCCAGTAGCCATCAGGGTTCAGATACGCAGTATTTT.